These 12 T cell receptor beta chains came from one sample sequenced in a study of blood T cells in healthy people across ages (dated by TCRdb to 2015 to 2017). The library was built by means of 5' RACE. The instrument given in TCRdb is Illumina HiSeq 2500. The second PCR ran for about 6 to 12 cycles and used a J-beta primer mix along with a sample-barcoded 5' primer. TCRdb handled the public reads itself, with Q25 trimming in fastp and clone calling in MiXCR, and kept productive beta chains. Each entry is one CDR3 protein sequence, shown with its most common DNA and genes. The sample table contains approximately 800,000 distinct CDR3 sequences; only one count was recorded for about 62% of them. Jointly, the top ten make up about a quarter of the sample. The sample taken for sequencing was blood. These receptor sequences come from a man aged 25 to 45 in good health.

The chain carries TRBV5-1 and TRBJ1-2; D is possibly TRBD1 (5 bases). V lost 4 bases and J lost 3, with 13 bases in between. Germline CDR1 is SGHRS and CDR2 is YFSETQ. The CDR3 runs to 14 residues. In DNA form, the CDR3 reads TGCGCCAGCAGCACAAGCGACAGATACTATGGCTACACCTTC. Translation: CASSTSDRYYGYTF.

This clonotype was seen a handful of times. The V gene is TRBV7-6, the J gene TRBJ1-5, with D possibly being TRBD1 (5 bases). Germline V lookup: CDR1 SGHVS, CDR2 FNYEAQ. V lost 5 bases, J lost 4 bases, and 9 bases lay in between. This CDR3 has 13 residues. The CDR3: CASSDGANQPQHF. CDR3 nucleotide sequence: TGTGCCAGCAGCGACGGGGCGAATCAGCCCCAGCATTTT.

This clonotype was observed a handful of times. The rearrangement links TRBV20-1 to TRBJ2-2; D is perhaps TRBD1 (6 bases). This CDR3 comprises 14 residues. Trimming removed 1 base at V and 0 bases at J, with 6 bases between. In germline, CDR1 is DFQATT, CDR2 SNEGSKA (reference sequence). This CDR3 reads CSARGGPNTGELFF. CDR3 DNA sequence: TGCAGTGCTAGAGGGGGGCCGAACACCGGGGAGCTGTTTTTT.

This clonotype was detected a few times. The rearrangement uses TRBV7-2 and TRBJ1-2; D gene ambiguous. CDR1 SGHTA and CDR2 FQGNSA come from the germline V gene. This CDR3 has 15 residues. Trimming stripped 3 bases from V and 2 bases from J, with 13 bases between. The DNA of the CDR3 is TGTGCCAGCAGCTTGGCGGCAGAGAGAAACTATGGCTACACCTTC. Its translation is CASSLAAERNYGYTF.

This chain links TRBV18 with TRBJ2-7, with D maybe TRBD1 (5 bases). CDR1 and CDR2 from the germline V gene are KGHSH and LQKENI. The CDR3 spans 16 residues. With 6 bases removed from V and 0 bases from J, the gap between germline ends came to 18 bases. As DNA, the CDR3 is TGTGCCAGCTCCCCAACCGACAGATTTCCCTCCTACGAGCAGTACTTC. It is translated as CASSPTDRFPSYEQYF.

This clonotype was detected once. CDR3 sequence (DNA): TGTGCCAGCAGCTTAGAGGCGGGGCCGGCCAAAAACATTCAGTACTTC. Translated: CASSLEAGPAKNIQYF. The chain links TRBV7-9 to TRBJ2-4; TRBD2 might be the D (6 bases). Trimming removed 1 base from V and 1 base from J, with 11 bases in between. CDR1 SEHNR and CDR2 FQNEAQ come from the germline V gene (reference sequence). CDR3 length: 16 amino acids.

The V call is TRBV30, the J call TRBJ1-5; 9 bases agree with TRBD1. CDR1 is GTSNPN and CDR2 is SVGIG in the germline V gene (reference sequence). The CDR3 is 14 residues long. Losses at the gene ends were 2 bases for V and 2 bases for J; bases not matched to a gene: 1. CDR3 sequence: CAWSRTGGNQPQHF. CDR3 DNA: TGTGCCTGGAGTCGGACAGGGGGCAATCAGCCCCAGCATTTT.

This chain joins TRBV12-3 or TRBV12-4 and TRBJ2-7; D possibly uses TRBD1 or TRBD2 (5 bases each). V was trimmed by 1 base and J by 1 base, leaving 11 bases between them. The CDR3 runs 15 residues. CDR3 sequence: CASSLEPGPSYEQYF. CDR3 nucleotides: TGTGCCAGCAGTTTAGAACCGGGGCCGTCCTACGAGCAGTACTTC.

Concerning this clonotype itself: One junction end disagrees with the germline gene, perhaps due to a read error. The chain links TRBV3-1 to TRBJ2-1; D is possibly TRBD1 (5 bases). This CDR3 has 12 amino acids. Germline CDR1 reads LGHDT; CDR2 reads YNNKEL (reference sequence). CDR3 DNA sequence: TGCGCCAGCAGCCCCTCAAGGGGCGGGCAGTTCTTC. It is translated as CASSPSRGGQFF.

The chain has TRBV7-3 and TRBJ2-1, with D perhaps matching TRBD1 (6 bases). This CDR3 contains 13 residues. The germline V and J ends were trimmed by 1 base and 8 bases, with 9 bases remaining between them. Germline V gives CDR1 SGHTA, CDR2 FQGTGA. In DNA, the CDR3 is TGTGCCAGCAGCTTAATCAGGGGCGATGAGCAGTTCTTC. As protein: CASSLIRGDEQFF.

Only a few counts were recorded for this clonotype. The chain recombines TRBV28 with TRBJ2-1, with 9 bases lining up with TRBD1. Germline V CDR1 and CDR2: MDHEN, SYDVKM. This CDR3 is built from 14 residues. The trim removed 2 bases at V and 7 bases at J, leaving 3 bases unmatched. The chain's CDR3 is CASSLTGGLNEQFF. The CDR3 DNA sequence: TGTGCCAGCAGTTTAACAGGGGGCCTTAATGAGCAGTTCTTC.

The V and J genes are TRBV6-5 and TRBJ2-1; no firm D call. The CDR3 is made up of 13 amino acids. Between the trimmed V and J ends, which lost 6 bases and 8 bases, there was a span of 14 bases. Germline-derived CDR1 and CDR2 are MNHEY and SVGAGI. The CDR3 reads CASRRQGMDEQFF. CDR3 DNA sequence: TGTGCCAGCAGAAGGCAAGGGATGGATGAGCAGTTCTTC.